These 2 T cell receptor beta chains came from one sample sequenced in a study of CXCR3-negative and CXCR3-positive naive CD8 T cells. The method, 5' RACE with UMI labels, was used to prepare the TRB cDNA libraries. TCRdb reprocessed the 5' RACE reads; each CDR3 protein has one entry and no DNA is given. This repertoire comprises around 50,000 distinct CDR3 sequences; its ten largest clones make up 2% to 3%. The sequenced sample was naive CXCR3- CD8+ T cells from blood. Subset of the sample: CD45RO-CCR7+CD27+CD95- naive CD8+ T cells lacking CXCR3 (TNR3-). Receptors originate from a human donor in good health. Some clones in this sample may be carry-over from other donors' samples.

The V call is TRBV24-1, the J call TRBJ2-5. CDR1 and CDR2 (germline): KGHDR, SFDVKD. This CDR3 is built from 12 residues. CDR3 region: CATSGNDETQYF.

The V gene is TRBV28, the J gene TRBJ2-1; without DNA, the TCRdb call of TRBD1 cannot be checked. The germline V gene encodes CDR1 MDHEN and CDR2 SYDVKM. The CDR3 has 14 amino acids. The CDR3 is CASSLPPGPHEQFF.